What follows are 29 T cell receptor beta chains derived from one specimen sequenced in a study of cytomegalovirus exposure and HLA in healthy donors (TCRdb year 2017). The library was obtained by the immunoSEQ multiplex PCR assay. For the multiplex PCR, a mixture combining 60 forward primers for TCR Vbeta segments and 13 reverse primers for TCR Jbeta segments was used. In its TCRdb copy, this immuneACCESS table keeps in-frame sequences only and misses some clones. Where compared with another copy, unresolved V genes explain less than half of these, and the others have no known cause. This sample is represented by about 69,000 clones; 74% of them were singletons. The ten largest make up 11% of the sample. The sequenced sample was PBMCs. These receptors all come from a woman aged 55-70 years in good health and CMV-seropositive.

The V and J genes are TRBV14 and TRBJ2-7, with D perhaps matching TRBD2 (6 bases). This CDR3 is built from 17 residues. Deletions cut 1 base from V and 7 bases from J, with 23 bases between. Germline CDR1 reads SGHDN; CDR2 reads FVKESK. Here the CDR3 reads CASSQGQRDWAYDEQYF. As DNA, the CDR3 is TGTGCCAGCAGCCAAGGGCAAAGGGACTGGGCCTATGATGAGCAGTACTTC.

This clone appeared a single time. The chain couples TRBV28 to TRBJ1-1, with 7 bases lining up with TRBD1. The CDR3 totals 15 residues. From germline, CDR1 is MDHEN and CDR2 SYDVKM. The V gene end was trimmed by 6 bases and the J gene end by 1 base; junction bases not matched to a gene: 8. CDR3 sequence (DNA): TGTGCCAGCAGGACCGAGGGGGCCGGGAACACTGAAGCTTTCTTT. Encoded protein: CASRTEGAGNTEAFF. The variable domain in full, with the rest retrieved from reference TRBV28 and TRBJ1-1, is DVKVTQSSRYLVKRTGEKVFLECVQDMDHENMFWYRQDPGLGLRLIYFSYDVKMKEKGDIPEGYSVSREKKERFSLILESASTNQTSMYLCASRTEGAGNTEAFFGQGTRLTVV.

CDR3 in amino acids: CASSRGGGDYEQYF. In nucleotides, the CDR3 is TGTGCCAGCTCACGCGGAGGTGGGGACTACGAGCAGTACTTC. This chain connects TRBV18 to TRBJ2-7, with a weak D call TRBD2 (5 bases). The CDR3 sequence is 14 residues long. V lost 4 bases and J lost 3, with 13 bases in between. Per germline, CDR1 KGHSH and CDR2 LQKENI.

The chain has TRBV30 and TRBJ2-2; 9 positions agree with TRBD2. CDR1 and CDR2 from the germline V gene are GTSNPN and SVGIG (reference sequence). Germline trimming cut 5 bases from V and 4 bases from J; bases unmatched to any gene: 5. The CDR3 totals 14 residues. Here the CDR3 reads CAWVAGASTGELFF. Here the CDR3 DNA reads TGTGCCTGGGTAGCGGGAGCTAGCACCGGGGAGCTGTTTTTT.

This clone was recorded once. The CDR3, as DNA: TGCGCCAGCAGTTTCAATTGGGACAGGGGAAATGCACCCCTCCACTTT. Encoded protein: CASSFNWDRGNAPLHF. The genes are TRBV5-1 and TRBJ1-6, with TRBD1 matching over 10 bases. This CDR3 is 16 amino acids long. The V gene end was trimmed by 5 bases and the J gene end by 11 bases; junction bases not matched to a gene: 13. CDR1 is SGHRS and CDR2 is YFSETQ in the germline V gene.

This chain links TRBV12-5 with TRBJ2-7; TRBD1 matches 7 bases. Germline V lookup: CDR1 LGHNT, CDR2 FRNRAP. The CDR3 sequence is 14 residues long. V lost 5 bases to trimming and J lost 3 bases; unmatched junction nucleotides: 7. CDR3 amino acids: CASGPGTAVYEQYF. In nucleotides, the CDR3 is TGTGCTAGTGGTCCCGGGACAGCGGTCTACGAGCAGTACTTC.

This sequence joins TRBV10-3 and TRBJ1-2, with TRBD1 matching 9 bases. The V segment lost 4 bases and the J segment 7 bases; nucleotides outside the gene matches: 7. Looked up from germline, CDR1 is ENHRY and CDR2 is SYGVKD. The CDR3 contains 14 residues. The CDR3 spells CAISVGTGILGYTF. In nucleotides, the CDR3 is TGTGCCATCAGTGTGGGGACAGGGATTCTTGGCTACACCTTC.

The chain carries TRBV2 and TRBJ1-2; the D gene is possibly TRBD1 (5 bases). V was cut by 4 bases and J by 5 bases, with 11 bases left in between. Germline CDR1 SNHLY, CDR2 FYNNEI. The CDR3 length is 13 residues. CDR3 nucleotides: TGTGCCAGCAGTGGGGGGGACTGGTATGGCTACACCTTC. It yields the protein CASSGGDWYGYTF. Combining the CDR3 with reference TRBV2 and TRBJ1-2 gives the whole variable domain EPEVTQTPSHQVTQMGQEVILRCVPISNHLYFYWYRQILGQKVEFLVSFYNNEISEKSEIFDDQFSVERPDGSNFTLKIRSTKLEDSAMYFCASSGGDWYGYTFGSGTRLTVV.

The chain combines TRBV2 with TRBJ2-3, with 9 bases lining up with TRBD1. CDR1 is SNHLY, CDR2 FYNNEI, per germline. This CDR3 comprises 13 residues. V gave up 8 bases and J gave up 3 bases; unmatched junction bases: 3. CDR3 coding DNA: TGTGCCAGCCGGGACAGGGCGACAGATACGCAGTATTTT. It translates to CASRDRATDTQYF.

In this sample, this clone turned up a few times. The V and J genes are TRBV6-1 and TRBJ1-5; the match to TRBD1 covers 8 bases. Germline assignment: CDR1 MNHNS and CDR2 SASEGT. This CDR3 is built from 15 residues. After removal of 3 bases from V and 2 bases from J, the junction contained 3 bases not matched to a gene. CDR3 in DNA: TGTGCCAGCAGTGATCCGACAGGGGGCAATCAGCCCCAGCATTTT. Amino acids: CASSDPTGGNQPQHF.

The chain couples TRBV2 to TRBJ1-5; 10 nucleotides line up with TRBD1. V was pared by 6 bases and J by 3 bases, with 5 bases of the junction left unmatched. The CDR3 runs to 15 residues. Germline CDR1 SNHLY, CDR2 FYNNEI. This CDR3 is CASRLDRGANQPQHF. The CDR3 nucleotides read TGTGCCAGCAGGCTGGACAGGGGGGCCAATCAGCCCCAGCATTTT.

V is TRBV30 and J is TRBJ2-3; tentatively, D is TRBD2 (7 bases). The CDR3 is made up of 15 amino acids. Germline V gene data show CDR1 as GTSNPN and CDR2 as SVGIG (reference sequence). V was pared by 1 base and J by 2 bases, with 13 bases between. CDR3 in amino acids: CAWSGRGAFTDTQYF. The CDR3 coding sequence is TGTGCCTGGAGTGGTCGGGGGGCATTCACAGATACGCAGTATTTT.

The V call is TRBV4-1, the J call TRBJ1-3, with D possibly TRBD1 on 6 matching bases. Between the trimmed V and J ends, which lost 7 bases and 0 bases, there was a span of 16 bases. The CDR3 has 16 residues. Germline CDR1 is MGHRA and CDR2 is YSYEKL. The CDR3 here is CASTGQLSVSGNTIYF. CDR3 in DNA: TGCGCCAGCACCGGACAGCTCTCTGTCTCTGGAAACACCATATATTTT.

This sequence joins TRBV5-1 and TRBJ1-2, with 7 bases aligning to TRBD1. The CDR3 covers 14 residues. Germline V gene lookup returns CDR1 SGHRS and CDR2 YFSETQ. Unmatched junction bases numbered 9, after V lost 4 bases and J lost 6 bases. CDR3 residues: CASSATQGIDGYTF. CDR3 nucleotide sequence: TGCGCCAGCAGCGCGACACAGGGGATAGATGGCTACACCTTC.

This chain uses TRBV2 with TRBJ1-1, with D unresolved. Looked up from germline, CDR1 is SNHLY and CDR2 is FYNNEI. Trimming left V 7 bases short and J 3 bases short, with 9 bases between. This CDR3 has 12 amino acids. The CDR3 loop is CASTVSDTEAFF. CDR3 DNA sequence: TGTGCCAGCACCGTCTCGGACACTGAAGCTTTCTTT.

V and J are TRBV7-8 and TRBJ1-1, with 9 bases matching TRBD1. Trimming removed 5 bases from V and 3 bases from J; junction bases left unmatched: 10. There are 16 residues in the CDR3. Looked up from germline, CDR1 is SGHVS and CDR2 is FQNEAQ. DNA for the CDR3: TGTGCCAGCAGCCCGACGGACAGGGGCGGATACACTGAAGCTTTCTTT. This codes for CASSPTDRGGYTEAFF.

This sequence joins TRBV7-3 and TRBJ2-2, with 7 bases that match TRBD2. Trimming at V came to 3 bases and at J to 6 bases, leaving 1 base not matched to a gene. Germline CDR1 SGHTA, CDR2 FQGTGA. The CDR3 is made up of 13 amino acids. CDR3 in DNA: TGTGCCAGCAGCTTGGGGGGGTCCGGGGAGCTGTTTTTT. This translates into CASSLGGSGELFF.

The chain carries TRBV6-5 and TRBJ1-6, with 7 bases that match TRBD1. V lost 11 bases to trimming and J lost 2 bases; unmatched junction nucleotides: 6. This CDR3 has 14 amino acids. Germline V gene sequence: CDR1 MNHEY, CDR2 SVGAGI. The CDR3 bases are TGTGCCGCACAGGGGACCACCTATAATTCACCCCTCCACTTT. Residues: CAAQGTTYNSPLHF.

The V gene is TRBV6-6, the J gene TRBJ2-1; the match to TRBD2 covers 7 bases. The CDR3 contains 12 residues. Germline V gene data show CDR1 as MNHNY and CDR2 as SVGAGI (reference sequence). V trimming: 6 bases; J trimming: 10 bases; junction bases outside the gene matches: 6. The CDR3 region is CASRRLAGEQFF. CDR3 sequence (DNA): TGTGCCAGCAGAAGACTAGCAGGCGAGCAGTTCTTC.

The chain has TRBV10-1 and TRBJ2-7, with D uncertain. Deletions cut 6 bases from V and 1 base from J, with 10 bases between. The CDR3 runs to 13 residues. The germline gives CDR1 WNHNN, CDR2 SYGVQD (reference sequence). The CDR3 here is CASRQGGSYEQYF. In DNA form, the CDR3 reads TGCGCCAGCAGGCAAGGCGGATCCTACGAGCAGTACTTC.

V gene TRBV28 combines with J gene TRBJ2-7; 10 bases map to TRBD1. Germline values: CDR1 MDHEN, CDR2 SYDVKM. The CDR3 consists of 13 residues. With 5 bases clipped from V and 6 bases from J, the junction kept 4 bases outside the gene matches. The CDR3 here is CASSRQGAREQYF. CDR3 sequence (DNA): TGTGCCAGCAGTAGACAGGGGGCCCGCGAGCAGTACTTC.

V and J are TRBV6-6 and TRBJ2-1; D might be TRBD2 (6 bases). The CDR3 has 16 amino acids. The V and J ends lost 2 bases and 2 bases respectively, with 13 bases between them. In germline, CDR1 is MNHNY, CDR2 SVGAGI (reference sequence). CDR3: CASSYVSGFPYNEQFF. CDR3 nucleotides: TGTGCCAGCAGTTACGTCAGCGGGTTCCCCTACAATGAGCAGTTCTTC.

J is TRBJ2-1 and V is TRBV19; the match to TRBD2 covers 13 bases. V trimming: 6 bases; J trimming: 9 bases; junction bases outside the gene matches: 20. Germline CDR1 LNHDA, CDR2 SQIVND (reference sequence). The CDR3 covers 19 residues. CDR3 bases: TGTGCCAGTAGAAGTATAGTATTCGAGGGACTAGCGGGGTCTAGTGAGCAGTTCTTC. Protein sequence: CASRSIVFEGLAGSSEQFF.

The rearrangement links TRBV11-2 to TRBJ1-1; the D is unclear. The germline V gene has CDR1 SGHAT and CDR2 FQNNGV. Trimming took off 1 base at V and 6 bases at J, with 9 bases between the two ends. The CDR3 spans 13 residues. The CDR3 is CASSLGRRAEAFF. The DNA of the CDR3 is TGTGCCAGCAGCTTAGGCAGGAGGGCTGAAGCTTTCTTT.

The chain joins TRBV30 to TRBJ1-5; TRBD1 is a possible D gene (6 bases). With 2 bases removed from V and 7 bases from J, the gap between germline ends came to 12 bases. The length of the CDR3 is 13 residues. Germline lookup yields CDR1 GTSNPN and CDR2 SVGIG (reference sequence). The CDR3 here is CAWSSRGRQPQHF. In nucleotides, the CDR3 is TGTGCCTGGAGTAGCAGGGGCAGACAGCCCCAGCATTTT.

The rearrangement links TRBV10-3 to TRBJ1-1; D possibly corresponds to TRBD1 (6 bases). The V gene's germline CDR1 is ENHRY and CDR2 SYGVKD. The V and J ends lost 10 bases and 1 base respectively, with 13 bases between them. This CDR3 has 13 residues. The CDR3 coding sequence is TGTGCCACCCGGACAGATCAGAACACTGAAGCTTTCTTT. Its protein is CATRTDQNTEAFF.

The chain links TRBV5-1 to TRBJ2-7; maybe TRBD1 (6 bases). Trimming removed 0 bases from V and 3 bases from J, with 13 bases in between. The CDR3 consists of 15 residues. CDR1 and CDR2 (germline): SGHRS, YFSETQ. This CDR3 is CASSLDTGLYYEQYF. The CDR3 DNA reads as TGCGCCAGCAGCTTGGATACAGGGCTTTACTACGAGCAGTACTTC.

About this clone: Other DNA sequences within the sample encode an identical CDR3. J is TRBJ1-2 and V is TRBV30; D unclear. V was cut by 4 bases and J by 7 bases, with 16 bases left in between. This CDR3 comprises 13 residues. Germline CDR1 reads GTSNPN; CDR2 reads SVGIG (reference sequence). The CDR3 loop is CAWTPGEGSGYTF. The CDR3 bases are TGTGCCTGGACCCCCGGTGAGGGTAGTGGCTACACCTTC.

The chain links TRBV30 to TRBJ2-7; D possibly corresponds to TRBD1 (8 bases). CDR3 length equals 19 residues. Germline V gene lookup returns CDR1 GTSNPN and CDR2 SVGIG (reference sequence). The V end lost 1 base, the J end lost 2 bases, and 27 bases lay between the germline ends. Here the CDR3 DNA reads TGTGCCTGGAGTGGGGGGGGACAGGTGAAAGGGGGACCCACCTACGAGCAGTACTTC. Translating it yields CAWSGGGQVKGGPTYEQYF.